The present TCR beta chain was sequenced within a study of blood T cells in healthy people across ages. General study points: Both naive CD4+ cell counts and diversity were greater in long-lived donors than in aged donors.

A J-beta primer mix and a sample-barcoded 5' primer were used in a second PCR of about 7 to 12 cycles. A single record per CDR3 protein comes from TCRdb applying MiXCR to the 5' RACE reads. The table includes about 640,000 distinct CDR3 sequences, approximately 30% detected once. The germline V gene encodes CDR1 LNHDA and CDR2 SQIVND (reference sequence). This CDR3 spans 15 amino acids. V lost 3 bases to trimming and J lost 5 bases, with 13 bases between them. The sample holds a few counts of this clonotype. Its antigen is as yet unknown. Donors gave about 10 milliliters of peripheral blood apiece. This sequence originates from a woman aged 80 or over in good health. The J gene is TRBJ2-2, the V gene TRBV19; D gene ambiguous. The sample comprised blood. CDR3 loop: CASSISPVVTGELFF. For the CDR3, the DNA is TGTGCCAGTAGTATTTCGCCCGTCGTTACCGGGGAGCTGTTTTTT.